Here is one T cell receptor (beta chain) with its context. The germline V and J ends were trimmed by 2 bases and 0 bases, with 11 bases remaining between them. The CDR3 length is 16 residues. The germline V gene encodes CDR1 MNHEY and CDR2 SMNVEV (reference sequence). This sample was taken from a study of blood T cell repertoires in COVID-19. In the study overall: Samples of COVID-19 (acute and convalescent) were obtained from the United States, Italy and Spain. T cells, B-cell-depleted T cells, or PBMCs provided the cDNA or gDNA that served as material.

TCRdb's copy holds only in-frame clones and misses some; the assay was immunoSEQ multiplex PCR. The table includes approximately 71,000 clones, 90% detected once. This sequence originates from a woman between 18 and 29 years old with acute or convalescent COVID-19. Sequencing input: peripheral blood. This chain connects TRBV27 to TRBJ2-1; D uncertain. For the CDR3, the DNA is TGTGCCAGCAGTTTACGACAATTCGACTCCTACAATGAGCAGTTCTTC. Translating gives CASSLRQFDSYNEQFF.